The text below deals with one TCR beta chain. PCR employed 60 Vbeta and 13 Jbeta primers. Here immunoSEQ multiplex PCR was the method, and the copy in TCRdb shows in-frame clones only, minus some. Found here are some 170,000 clones, around 79% of them singletons; the top ten hold roughly 6%. This CDR3 contains 14 residues. With 9 bases removed from V and 0 bases from J, the gap between germline ends came to 12 bases. Looked up from germline, CDR1 is SNHLY and CDR2 is FYNNEI. This entry belongs to a study of cytomegalovirus exposure and HLA in healthy donors. Sequencing used PBMCs. The source of this sequence is a man between 35 and 55 years old in good health and CMV-seropositive. This rearrangement joins TRBV2 to TRBJ2-1, with D possibly matching TRBD1 (6 bases). The CDR3 spells CASLQGSSYNEQFF. In DNA form, the CDR3 reads TGTGCCAGTCTACAGGGCAGCTCCTACAATGAGCAGTTCTTC.